These 19 T cell receptor beta chains share one sample of origin, sequenced in a study of early T cells in non-severe SARS-CoV-2 infection. From the 5' RACE reads, TCRdb called clonotypes with MiXCR, one entry per CDR3 protein. The sample holds tens of thousands of distinct CDR3 sequences; 5% to 5.5% are singletons and the top ten take approximately 6%. This sample comprised whole blood, obtained at baseline. Every receptor here comes from an adult who was a healthcare worker with PCR-confirmed SARS-CoV-2 infection or an uninfected control (not recorded which).

This clonotype was counted many times. The chain couples TRBV7-3 to TRBJ2-3; D is perhaps TRBD2 (5 bases). CDR1 SGHTA and CDR2 FQGTGA come from the germline V gene. Trimming stripped 1 base from V and 5 bases from J, with 7 bases between. The CDR3 length is 13 residues. The CDR3 protein is CASSLMREDTQYF. CDR3 sequence (DNA): TGTGCCAGCAGCTTAATGAGGGAAGATACGCAGTATTTT.

This clonotype was seen many times. V is TRBV4-1 and J is TRBJ2-3, with D possibly matching TRBD1 (5 bases). This CDR3 has 16 residues. V was clipped by 1 base and J by 0 bases, with 11 bases between them. Germline CDR1 and CDR2: MGHRA and YSYEKL. The CDR3 DNA follows: TGCGCCAGCAGCCAAGTTGGGGCGGCTAGCACAGATACGCAGTATTTT. Translation gives CASSQVGAASTDTQYF.

This clonotype was counted ten times or more. This sequence joins TRBV11-2 and TRBJ2-5; D is perhaps TRBD2 (6 bases). Germline V gene sequence: CDR1 SGHAT, CDR2 FQNNGV. V lost 6 bases and J lost 1, with 12 bases in between. CDR3 length: 14 amino acids. The CDR3 bases are TGTGCCAGCAGTCGGGGACTTCTCCAAGAGACCCAGTACTTC. Translation: CASSRGLLQETQYF.

At least ten counts were recorded for this clonotype. This sequence joins TRBV5-6 and TRBJ2-2, with D perhaps TRBD1 or TRBD2 (7 bases each). This CDR3 is 15 amino acids long. Germline V CDR1 and CDR2: SGHDT, YYEEEE. The ends were cut back, 4 bases at V and 4 bases at J, with 14 bases in the middle. The CDR3 bases are TGTGCCAGCAGCCCGACAGGGAGGGTCACCGGGGAGCTGTTTTTT. Protein sequence: CASSPTGRVTGELFF.

This clonotype has at least ten counts. The chain joins TRBV7-2 to TRBJ2-1; 7 nucleotides align to TRBD2. CDR3 length equals 16 residues. Germline CDR1 SGHTA, CDR2 FQGNSA. The trim removed 2 bases at V and 7 bases at J, leaving 11 bases unmatched. CDR3 coding DNA: TGTGCCAGCAGCTTAAGACTAGCCCTTAGGTGGAATGAGCAGTTCTTC. Protein: CASSLRLALRWNEQFF.

The chain carries TRBV13 and TRBJ2-1; D not resolved. Trimming removed 3 bases from V and 7 bases from J, with 7 bases in between. The CDR3 is 12 amino acids. Per germline, CDR1 PRHDT and CDR2 FYEKMQ (reference sequence). The CDR3 protein is CASSLGSNEQFF. The CDR3 bases are TGTGCCAGCAGCTTGGGATCGAATGAGCAGTTCTTC.

This clonotype came up many times. This rearrangement joins TRBV18 to TRBJ2-2; no reliable D call. Germline CDR1 is KGHSH and CDR2 is LQKENI. The CDR3 totals 13 residues. The V end lost 3 bases, the J end lost 4 bases, and 6 bases lay between the germline ends. DNA for the CDR3: TGTGCCAGCTCACCCCCAAGCACCGGGGAGCTGTTTTTT. The encoded protein is CASSPPSTGELFF.

In this sample, this clonotype turned up a few times. V and J are TRBV7-2 and TRBJ2-1, with D tentatively TRBD1 or TRBD2 (6 bases each). The CDR3 extends over 16 amino acids. The germline CDR1 and CDR2 sequences are SGHTA and FQGNSA. Between the trimmed V and J ends, which lost 1 base and 13 bases, there was a span of 23 bases. CDR3 sequence (DNA): TGTGCCAGCAGCTTAGGGCCCATCGGGGGCGGCATTGAACAGTTCTTC. It translates to CASSLGPIGGGIEQFF.

Ten or more counts support this clonotype. The chain's CDR3 is CSASLQVYNEQFF. The CDR3 nucleotides are TGCAGTGCTAGTTTACAGGTCTACAATGAGCAGTTCTTC. J is TRBJ2-1 and V is TRBV20-1; a possible D gene is TRBD1 (5 bases). The CDR3 contains 13 residues. Germline assignment: CDR1 DFQATT and CDR2 SNEGSKA (reference sequence). V was shortened by 3 bases and J by 3 bases, with 9 bases between the two germline ends.

This chain connects TRBV3-1 to TRBJ2-7, with TRBD2 as a possible D gene (6 bases). The CDR3 loop spans 14 amino acids. Germline V gene sequence: CDR1 LGHDT, CDR2 YNNKEL (reference sequence). Trimming pared 3 bases from V and 0 bases from J, leaving 9 bases between. The CDR3 is CASSQAGSSYEQYF. In DNA form, the CDR3 reads TGTGCCAGCAGCCAGGCGGGGAGCTCCTACGAGCAGTACTTC.

This clonotype was observed at least ten times. J is TRBJ2-1 and V is TRBV10-3; 7 positions match TRBD2. With 8 bases clipped from V and 9 bases from J, the junction kept 1 base outside the gene matches. Germline V lookup: CDR1 ENHRY, CDR2 SYGVKD. CDR3 length: 10 amino acids. The CDR3 region has the DNA TGTGCCATCGGGAGGGGTGAGCAGTTCTTC. Its translation is CAIGRGEQFF.

This clonotype was recorded many times. The chain couples TRBV28 to TRBJ1-2; 7 bases map to TRBD1. The germline CDR1 and CDR2 sequences are MDHEN and SYDVKM. CDR3 length equals 16 residues. J gave up 6 bases and V 1 base, and 11 bases lay outside the gene matches. The DNA for the CDR3 is TGTGCCAGCAGTTTATCCGATACAGGGGTGATCGATGGCTACACCTTC. Its translation is CASSLSDTGVIDGYTF.

The chain employs TRBV7-2 and TRBJ1-1; D remains ambiguous. CDR1 is SGHTA, CDR2 FQGNSA, per germline. V was pared by 4 bases and J by 6 bases, with 12 bases between. The CDR3 length is 13 residues. CDR3 loop: CASSSLIRAEAFF. In nucleotides, the CDR3 is TGTGCCAGCAGCTCACTAATTCGCGCTGAAGCTTTCTTT.

This clonotype was recorded many times. The chain carries TRBV10-3 and TRBJ2-3; the D gene is possibly TRBD1 (5 bases). CDR3 length: 15 residues. Trimming cost V 2 bases and J 1 base, with 10 bases left between them. Germline CDR1 ENHRY, CDR2 SYGVKD. CDR3 in amino acids: CAISEIGVGTDTQYF. The CDR3 bases are TGTGCCATCAGTGAGATAGGGGTGGGCACAGATACGCAGTATTTT.

This clonotype was seen repeatedly, ten times or more. This sequence joins TRBV20-1 and TRBJ2-5, with D unresolved. The CDR3 runs to 13 residues. Per the germline V gene, CDR1 is DFQATT and CDR2 is SNEGSKA (reference sequence). Trimming removed 3 bases from V and 5 bases from J, with 13 bases in between. CDR3 region: CSASTSNGETQYF. The CDR3 bases are TGCAGTGCTAGCACATCAAATGGGGAGACCCAGTACTTC.

The chain is built from TRBV6-5 and TRBJ2-2; 9 bases are shared with TRBD2. The CDR3 contains 16 residues. Germline CDR1 and CDR2: MNHEY and SVGAGI. V shed 4 bases and J 1 base; nucleotides not matched to a gene: 4. CDR3 sequence: CASSLTSGLNTGELFF. The CDR3 bases are TGTGCCAGCAGTTTGACTAGCGGCCTGAACACCGGGGAGCTGTTTTTT.

This clonotype was seen at least ten times. The chain couples TRBV20-1 to TRBJ1-2; no clear D. V lost 6 bases to trimming and J lost 4 bases, with 12 bases between them. The CDR3 is made up of 12 amino acids. Germline V gene data show CDR1 as DFQATT and CDR2 as SNEGSKA (reference sequence). CDR3 residues: CSAARYLYGYTF. The CDR3 DNA sequence: TGCAGTGCCGCGCGATACCTCTATGGCTACACCTTC.

Only a few counts were recorded for this clonotype. J is TRBJ2-3 and V is TRBV5-1; 7 nucleotides match TRBD2. CDR3 length: 16 amino acids. CDR1 and CDR2 from the germline V gene are SGHRS and YFSETQ. The ends lost 3 bases at V and 0 bases at J; junction bases unmatched: 7. The CDR3 region is CASSYREAVSTDTQYF. The CDR3 nucleotides read TGCGCCAGCAGCTACCGGGAGGCAGTCAGCACAGATACGCAGTATTTT.

This clonotype was detected many times. The chain joins TRBV19 to TRBJ2-1; TRBD2 agrees at 7 bases. Germline V lookup: CDR1 LNHDA, CDR2 SQIVND (reference sequence). With V trimmed by 7 bases and J by 7 bases, 19 bases remained unmatched. This CDR3 is built from 17 residues. The CDR3 DNA is TGTGCCAGTAAAATCGATCCCTCGGGCCTGGGAGGGAATGAGCAGTTCTTC. As protein: CASKIDPSGLGGNEQFF.